This T cell receptor beta chain was recorded in a study of T cell responses to AZD1222 COVID-19 vaccine. Turning to this clone: Its antigen is undetermined.

Broader study findings: Vaccine-related CD4 TCRs covered spike, predominating at 160-218 and 743-854. There were repertoire samples only from the period after the peak T cell response. Among the donors, most were white British and more were female, and clonal diversity was possibly underestimated.

V shed 8 bases and J 2 bases; nucleotides not matched to a gene: 4. Germline CDR1 is MNHEY and CDR2 is SMNVEV (reference sequence). The length of the CDR3 is 14 residues. The protocol was immunoSEQ multiplex PCR, while the TCRdb copy is restricted to in-frame clones and leaves out a portion. The sample holds 85,000 to 90,000 clones; roughly 89% are singletons and the top ten take less than 5.5%. This specimen was peripheral blood, taken on day 0 of MenACWY control vaccination. The genes are TRBV27 and TRBJ1-4; 8 nucleotides match TRBD1. The receptor was isolated from an adult in good health. CDR3 sequence reads: CASQGAATNEKLFF. Here the CDR3 DNA reads TGTGCCAGCCAGGGGGCCGCGACTAATGAAAAACTGTTTTTT.